This TCR beta chain stems from a study of OX40 agonist ivuxolimab in advanced cancers. Background on the study: Ivuxolimab is an agonistic anti-OX40 (CD134) antibody, and patients were treated with it.

People who had autoimmune disease history or systemic immunosuppression were excluded. TCRdb's table, derived via immunoSEQ multiplex PCR, lists solely in-frame clones and lacks some. The table records about 61,000 clones, roughly four fifths of them present only once. V trimming: 4 bases; J trimming: 8 bases; junction bases outside the gene matches: 9. CDR3 length: 14 residues. Per germline, CDR1 MGHDK and CDR2 SYGVNS. This TCR was recovered from an adult with an advanced solid tumor such as melanoma, head and neck, liver or kidney cancer. This chain connects TRBV25-1 to TRBJ1-2; TRBD1 aligns across 8 bases. Sequenced material: CD4+ or CD8+ T cells sorted from blood, taken in a trial of the OX40 agonist ivuxolimab. In DNA form, the CDR3 reads TGTGCCAGCAGTGGGACAGGGACAGCGGGCGGCTACACCTTC. It specifies CASSGTGTAGGYTF.